This T cell receptor beta chain was sequenced for a study of T cells after somatic rescue of genetic block. Trimming stripped 0 bases from V and 5 bases from J, with 7 bases between. There are 13 residues in the CDR3. Germline-derived CDR1 and CDR2 are SGDLS and YYNGEE. The repertoire was sequenced with immunoSEQ multiplex PCR; TCRdb's copy has only in-frame clones and lacks some. Of approximately 58,000 clones in the sample, approximately 96% were seen once. Sequences were obtained from peripheral blood mononuclear cells (PBMCs). The sequence was collected from a child under two years old. The chain uses TRBV9 and TRBJ2-3, with D unresolved. This chain's CDR3 is CASSVAWKDTQYF. CDR3 coding DNA: TGTGCCAGCAGCGTAGCTTGGAAAGATACGCAGTATTTT.